The 20 T cell receptor beta chains below come from one sample, sequenced in a study of blood T cell repertoires in COVID-19. The table came from immunoSEQ multiplex PCR; TCRdb's copy has only in-frame clones and leaves some out. The sample includes about 140,000 clones, about 87% seen only once; the top ten take around 10%. Sequencing was done on a sample of PBMCs or T cells enriched from blood (not recorded which). These receptor sequences come from a man aged 60 to 69 who had recovered from COVID-19.

The J gene is TRBJ1-1, the V gene TRBV28; TRBD1 aligns across 9 bases. V gave up 7 bases and J gave up 4 bases; unmatched junction bases: 4. Per the germline V gene, CDR1 is MDHEN and CDR2 is SYDVKM. This CDR3 has 13 amino acids. The CDR3 is CASIETGGTEAFF. The CDR3 nucleotides are TGTGCCAGCATCGAGACAGGGGGCACTGAAGCTTTCTTT.

This chain uses TRBV12-3 or TRBV12-4 with TRBJ1-2; 8 bases map to TRBD1. CDR3 length: 13 residues. V lost 3 bases and J lost 8; bases outside the gene matches: 5. The CDR3 bases are TGTGCCAGCAGTTTTACAGGGGGGAGAGGCTACACCTTC. Translated: CASSFTGGRGYTF.

The chain uses TRBV27 and TRBJ1-5; perhaps TRBD1 as D (5 bases). CDR3 length equals 14 residues. V was clipped by 6 bases and J by 7 bases, with 16 bases between them. CDR1 is MNHEY, CDR2 SMNVEV, per germline (reference sequence). The CDR3 bases are TGTGCCAGCAGCTTGAGCAGGGCAAGACAGCCCCAGCATTTT. Its translation: CASSLSRARQPQHF.

The count of this clone is one. V is TRBV28 and J is TRBJ2-2, with 7 bases aligning to TRBD2. The CDR3 loop spans 16 amino acids. The V gene end was trimmed by 5 bases and the J gene end by 5 bases; junction bases not matched to a gene: 11. Germline V lookup: CDR1 MDHEN, CDR2 SYDVKM. Written as DNA, the CDR3 is TGTGCCAGCAGTATTATAACGGGAGGAAGAACCGGGGAGCTGTTTTTT. It yields the protein CASSIITGGRTGELFF. Full variable domain (rest looked up from reference TRBV28 and TRBJ2-2): DVKVTQSSRYLVKRTGEKVFLECVQDMDHENMFWYRQDPGLGLRLIYFSYDVKMKEKGDIPEGYSVSREKKERFSLILESASTNQTSMYLCASSIITGGRTGELFFGEGSRLTVL.

The chain joins TRBV3-1 (or the pseudogene TRBV3-2) to TRBJ2-3, with D unresolved. The CDR3 spans 15 residues. Trimming shortened V by 6 bases and J by 7 bases, and 20 bases separated the two germline ends. Germline V CDR1 and CDR2: LGHDT, YNNKEL (reference sequence). The DNA for the CDR3 is TGTGCCAGCAGTCCCTCCACCGGGTATTCGTATACGCAGTATTTT. Its protein product is CASSPSTGYSYTQYF.

The rearrangement uses TRBV19 and TRBJ2-1; D is undetermined. This CDR3 is built from 13 residues. Germline assignment: CDR1 LNHDA and CDR2 SQIVND (reference sequence). Trimming removed 6 bases from V and 4 bases from J, with 10 bases in between. In DNA form, the CDR3 reads TGTGCCAGTAGCCCTCCCTCTTACAATGAGCAGTTCTTC. This encodes CASSPPSYNEQFF.

The genes are TRBV5-1 and TRBJ2-5; 9 bases map to TRBD2. The V segment lost 0 bases and the J segment 5 bases; nucleotides outside the gene matches: 5. CDR3 length: 15 amino acids. Germline CDR1 and CDR2: SGHRS and YFSETQ. CDR3 sequence reads: CASSLVGAGGETQYF. As DNA, the CDR3 is TGCGCCAGCAGCTTGGTTGGAGCGGGGGGTGAGACCCAGTACTTC.

This sequence joins TRBV5-6 and TRBJ2-7; no clear D gene. The V gene lost 4 bases and the J gene lost 0 bases, with 5 bases spanning the gap. Germline V CDR1 and CDR2: SGHDT, YYEEEE. This CDR3 spans 12 amino acids. CDR3 nucleotide sequence: TGTGCCAGCAGCATCGGCTCCTACGAGCAGTACTTC. Amino acid sequence: CASSIGSYEQYF.

This clone showed up just a few times. The V call is TRBV7-8, the J call TRBJ1-3; D is perhaps TRBD1 (5 bases). Trimming shortened V by 5 bases and J by 0 bases, and 11 bases separated the two germline ends. Germline lookup yields CDR1 SGHVS and CDR2 FQNEAQ. This CDR3 is built from 15 residues. The CDR3 region is CASSHPQGSGNTIYF. The CDR3 nucleotides are TGTGCCAGCAGCCATCCTCAGGGCTCTGGAAACACCATATATTTT.

This clone showed up just once. The chain couples TRBV3-1 (or the pseudogene TRBV3-2) to TRBJ2-1; TRBD2 aligns across 9 bases. This CDR3 comprises 15 residues. Germline V gene data show CDR1 as LGHDT and CDR2 as YNNKEL (reference sequence). After removal of 0 bases from V and 15 bases from J, the junction contained 12 bases not matched to a gene. CDR3: CASSQEEAGGPWLFF. The CDR3 DNA follows: TGTGCCAGCAGCCAAGAGGAGGCGGGAGGGCCGTGGCTGTTCTTC.

The chain links TRBV27 to TRBJ2-1; a possible D gene is TRBD2 (6 bases). The CDR3 loop spans 13 amino acids. Germline V lookup: CDR1 MNHEY, CDR2 SMNVEV (reference sequence). Trimming shortened V by 5 bases and J by 7 bases, and 12 bases separated the two germline ends. CDR3 sequence (DNA): TGTGCCAGCAGTGCTAGCGTTTATAATGAGCAGTTCTTC. It yields the protein CASSASVYNEQFF.

V and J are TRBV2 and TRBJ1-6; weak D call: TRBD1 (6 bases). Trimming left V 4 bases short and J 10 bases short, with 14 bases between. The germline gives CDR1 SNHLY, CDR2 FYNNEI. The CDR3 length is 14 residues. The CDR3 loop reads CASSVEQGGSPLHF. Written as DNA, the CDR3 is TGTGCCAGCAGTGTTGAACAGGGTGGGTCACCCCTCCACTTT.

The chain couples TRBV7-2 to TRBJ1-5; D is perhaps TRBD1 (5 bases). CDR3 length: 12 residues. The V gene's germline CDR1 is SGHTA and CDR2 FQGNSA. Trimming left V 8 bases short and J 4 bases short, with 9 bases between. The CDR3 coding sequence is TGTGCCAGCGGGGGGAGGAATCAGCCCCAGCATTTT. It encodes CASGGRNQPQHF.

This chain joins TRBV7-9 and TRBJ2-2; 7 positions agree with TRBD2. Germline CDR1 reads SEHNR; CDR2 reads FQNEAQ (reference sequence). Losses at the gene ends were 4 bases for V and 4 bases for J; bases not matched to a gene: 12. CDR3 length: 17 residues. This CDR3 is CASSSNAFTGGTGELFF. The CDR3 DNA follows: TGTGCCAGCAGCTCAAATGCTTTCACGGGGGGCACCGGGGAGCTGTTTTTT.

The chain couples TRBV14 to TRBJ2-3; tentative D call: TRBD1 (6 bases). V lost 6 bases, J lost 2 bases, and 12 bases lay in between. The CDR3 contains 14 residues. Germline V gene lookup returns CDR1 SGHDN and CDR2 FVKESK. This CDR3 is CASSQGTTTDTQYF. For the CDR3, the DNA is TGTGCCAGCAGTCAGGGGACAACCACAGATACGCAGTATTTT.

The chain has TRBV27 and TRBJ1-2, with a weak D call TRBD1 (5 bases). The CDR3 is 13 amino acids. With 3 bases removed from V and 8 bases from J, the gap between germline ends came to 13 bases. The germline gives CDR1 MNHEY, CDR2 SMNVEV (reference sequence). CDR3 DNA sequence: TGTGCCAGCAGTTTCTCCGGGGGAGGGGGCTACACCTTC. This sequence encodes CASSFSGGGGYTF.

This clone was seen more than once but under ten times. J is TRBJ2-5 and V is TRBV10-1, with D perhaps matching TRBD1 (6 bases). This CDR3 has 13 residues. V was pared by 6 bases and J by 1 base, with 9 bases between. Germline values: CDR1 WNHNN, CDR2 SYGVQD (reference sequence). The CDR3 DNA follows: TGCGCCAGCAGCACAGGGAGCCAAGAGACCCAGTACTTC. Encoded protein: CASSTGSQETQYF.

This clone showed up just a few times. The CDR3 DNA sequence: TGTGCCTGGAGTCCATTGGGGGGCTATGGCTACACCTTC. Translated: CAWSPLGGYGYTF. The V call is TRBV30, the J call TRBJ1-2; maybe TRBD1 (5 bases). V dropped 2 bases and J dropped 4 bases, with 11 bases sitting between them. Germline CDR1 and CDR2: GTSNPN and SVGIG (reference sequence). This CDR3 has 13 residues.

V usage is TRBV3-1 (or the pseudogene TRBV3-2) and J usage is TRBJ2-7, with 7 nucleotides matching TRBD2. With 1 base clipped from V and 5 bases from J, the junction kept 8 bases outside the gene matches. The CDR3 is 15 residues long. Germline V gene sequence: CDR1 LGHDT, CDR2 YNNKEL (reference sequence). The CDR3 DNA is TGTGCCAGCAGCCAAGTCCCGGGAGGTTCCCACGAGCAGTACTTC. This encodes CASSQVPGGSHEQYF.

This chain connects TRBV5-1 to TRBJ2-7; 7 nucleotides align to TRBD1. Trimming removed 0 bases from V and 4 bases from J; junction bases left unmatched: 4. This CDR3 region has 14 residues. Germline V lookup: CDR1 SGHRS, CDR2 YFSETQ. CDR3 amino acids: CASSLEGQVYEQYF. The CDR3 DNA reads TGCGCCAGCAGCTTGGAAGGACAGGTATACGAGCAGTACTTC. Combining the CDR3 with reference TRBV5-1 and TRBJ2-7 gives the whole variable domain KAGVTQTPRYLIKTRGQQVTLSCSPISGHRSVSWYQQTPGQGLQFLFEYFSETQRNKGNFPGRFSGRQFSNSRSEMNVSTLELGDSALYLCASSLEGQVYEQYFGPGTRLTVT.